The T cell receptor beta chain described here comes from a study of cytomegalovirus exposure and HLA in healthy donors. In the study overall: From HLA-typed donors, an early data release held roughly 89 million unique TCRs.

Trimming pared 4 bases from V and 4 bases from J, leaving 13 bases between. This CDR3 spans 15 amino acids. The V gene's germline CDR1 is LNHDA and CDR2 SQIVND (reference sequence). Primers included in the PCR were 60 Vbeta and 13 Jbeta primers. Assay used: immunoSEQ multiplex PCR; TCRdb lists only in-frame clones, some missing. The sample contains about 220,000 clones, nearly 80% of which appear only once. This clone has only a few counts. This TCR derives from a male donor in good health and CMV-seronegative. The gene calls are TRBV19 and TRBJ2-2; weak D call: TRBD1 (5 bases). Sample: PBMCs. CDR3 loop: CASSTQGRGTGELFF. Written as DNA, the CDR3 is TGTGCCAGTAGTACTCAGGGAAGGGGCACCGGGGAGCTGTTTTTT. The variable domain in full, with the rest retrieved from reference TRBV19 and TRBJ2-2, is DGGITQSPKYLFRKEGQNVTLSCEQNLNHDAMYWYRQDPGQGLRLIYYSQIVNDFQKGDIAEGYSVSREKKESFPLTVTSAQKNPTAFYLCASSTQGRGTGELFFGEGSRLTVL.